A selection of T cell receptor beta chains follows, all from one sample in a study of blood T cell repertoires in COVID-19. The protocol was immunoSEQ multiplex PCR, while the TCRdb copy is restricted to in-frame clones and leaves out a portion. The sample shows some 190,000 clones, over 70% of them seen only once. Sample: PBMCs or T cells enriched from blood (not recorded which). The receptors originated from a man aged 60-69 years who had been exposed to COVID-19. Both conserved end residues are trimmed from each CDR3.

J | V | CDR3
TRBJ2-5 | TRBV10-3 | AIREADRGQETQY
TRBJ2-7 | TRBV20-1 | SASNPQGGPDEQY
TRBJ2-5 | TRBV7-2 | ASSLAPSGRPQETQY
TRBJ2-2 | TRBV9 | ASSVRDRGPGELF
TRBJ2-3 | TRBV7-2 | ASRTPGGSTDTQY
TRBJ1-1 | TRBV6-2/TRBV6-3 | ASSPPRDNTEAF
TRBJ2-7 | TRBV9 | ASSAPGLAGSTIYEQY
TRBJ1-1 | TRBV11-3 | ASSPRGGEAF
TRBJ2-3 | TRBV12-5 | ASGQTGNKADTQY
TRBJ1-2 | TRBV6-1 | ASSEVGQDDGYT
TRBJ1-2 | TRBV3-1/TRBV3-2 | ASSQVRQEGYT
TRBJ2-2 | TRBV19 | ATRTSGANTGELF
TRBJ1-1 | TRBV29-1 | SVESPGVNTEAF
TRBJ1-1 | TRBV5-4 | ASSATGNTEAF
TRBJ2-7 | TRBV6-5 | ASSYGASGDYEQY
TRBJ2-1 | TRBV5-4 | ASSHKRDSYNEQF
TRBJ2-1 | TRBV24-1 | ATSGSLTRGNEQF
TRBJ1-5 | TRBV19 | ASSTGQGIGNQPQH
TRBJ1-4 | TRBV14 | ASSQSQGFEKLF
TRBJ2-7 | TRBV5-6 | ASSPSGGLATYEQY
TRBJ2-7 | TRBV11-2 | ASSSPSEGGYEQY
TRBJ2-3 | TRBV27 | ASTKRGGRGTQY
TRBJ2-1 | TRBV30 | AWAVQGFQYNEQF
TRBJ1-2 | TRBV25-1 | ASSERVSYGYT
TRBJ1-5 | TRBV6-2/TRBV6-3 | ASSYWGQSRHSNQPQH
TRBJ1-1 | TRBV27 | ASRIGNTEAF
TRBJ1-5 | TRBV18 | ASSPRRTEEQPQH
TRBJ2-1 | TRBV25-1 | ASSEVEIYNEQF
TRBJ1-1 | TRBV6-4 | ASSDYYGGSTEAF
TRBJ1-2 | TRBV9 | ASSGTGGLYGYT
TRBJ2-3 | TRBV21-1 | ASSKIISGRADTQY
TRBJ2-3 | TRBV10-3 | AIMGLAGGPGDTQY
TRBJ2-2 | TRBV9 | ASSNRLAGEVGELF
TRBJ2-1 | TRBV27 | ASSSPFTGEEQF
TRBJ2-5 | TRBV15 | ATSREQETVLQETQY
TRBJ2-1 | TRBV24-1 | ATSDPGVAGYNEQF
TRBJ1-1 | TRBV6-6 | ASGFQNTEAF
TRBJ2-1 | TRBV9 | ASSVGRAGVYDNEQF
TRBJ2-5 | TRBV19 | ASSIGQGAVETQY
TRBJ1-5 | TRBV30 | AWSLGQGAHGNQPQH
TRBJ2-7 | TRBV6-5 | ASSYFGSLAYEQY
TRBJ1-2 | TRBV5-4 | ASSFREGYT
TRBJ1-2 | TRBV6-1 | ASNQPRGGYT
TRBJ2-1 | TRBV19 | ASSPGLAGGFYNEQF
TRBJ2-1 | TRBV19 | ASSIREVRSVEQF
TRBJ1-2 | TRBV20-1 | SVQGLGYT
TRBJ1-3 | TRBV27 | ASSYSPDSGNTIY
TRBJ1-3 | TRBV6-2/TRBV6-3 | ASSYSRLNTGNTIY
TRBJ2-1 | TRBV19 | ASSMLSAARHNEQF
TRBJ1-3 | TRBV5-6 | ASSPVSGNTIY
TRBJ1-6 | TRBV6-5 | ASSNTGMENSPLH
TRBJ1-1 | TRBV4-3 | ASSQAQGWGTEAF
TRBJ1-5 | TRBV18 | ASSPGSEKQPQH